This T cell receptor beta chain derives from a study of shared T cell receptors in the human thymus. Profiling relied on immunoSEQ multiplex PCR, and the TCRdb table lists in-frame clones only, not all of them. Of 640,000 or so clones in the sample, 70% to 90% were seen once. The ends lost 5 bases at V and 6 bases at J; junction bases unmatched: 8. Germline V CDR1 and CDR2: SGHVS, FQNEAQ. CDR3 size: 16 residues. The data also belong to a second study, concerning human thymus T cells. That source notes: Those donating were healthy Finnish infants in corrective surgery for congenital heart defects. Thymus was obtained from resections taken during corrective heart surgery. Thymic and blood repertoires seemed to favor certain V and J genes.

V gene TRBV7-8 combines with J gene TRBJ2-1, with TRBD1 identical over 12 bases. This receptor was taken from a boy under three years old with a congenital heart defect. Sequencing was performed on thymocytes. The CDR3 nucleotides are TGTGCCAGCAGCCAAACCGGGACAGGGGGCCCCAATGAGCAGTTCTTC. Residues: CASSQTGTGGPNEQFF.